The T cell receptor beta chain described here comes from a study of regulatory T cells in long-lasting Graves disease. The study, taken as a whole, reports: Gene preferences differed: TRBV28, TRBJ1-2, TRBJ2-5 in persistent cases. Persistent Graves' patients showed less TCR diversity than newly diagnosed ones. Between persistent patients, about 2,800 public clonotypes were shared, exceeding the roughly 1,000 shared between new patients.

CDR3 length: 14 residues. V lost 7 bases and J 3 bases, leaving 19 bases between the germline ends. Germline-derived CDR1 and CDR2 are SQVTM and ANQGSEA. Construction of the TCR beta libraries employed iRepertoire HTBI primers in conjunction with Arm-PCR of CDR3 regions. TCRdb ran MiXCR on the multiplex PCR reads and lists one entry per CDR3 protein. Among 400,000 to 500,000 distinct CDR3 sequences, 21% were seen once, and the ten largest hold over 11%. Regarding time point: persistent/refractory GD, antithyroid drugs over 5 years with positive TRAb. PBMCs provided the RNA from which the TCR library was made. To note about this clonotype: What it binds is not known.

The TCR sequence derives from a female donor with Graves disease. This specimen consisted of peripheral blood mononuclear cells (PBMCs), obtained when the disease was refractory, from a patient treated with antithyroid drugs. The gene calls are TRBV29-1 and TRBJ2-7; no firm D call. As DNA, the CDR3 is TGCAGCGCCCCCCGGTTTGGCCAGATCTACGAGCAGTACTTC. It is translated as CSAPRFGQIYEQYF.